The 6 T cell receptor beta chains listed next were all sequenced from one sample in a study of stem cell transplantation in POMP-related autoinflammatory disease. Profiling relied on immunoSEQ multiplex PCR, and the TCRdb table lists in-frame clones only, not all of them. The sample lists around 2,000 clones, roughly nine tenths occurring once. The material sequenced was Tregs from PBMCs, taken before stem cell transplantation. These receptors were taken from a human donor with POMP-related autoinflammation and immune dysregulation (PRAID).

The gene calls are TRBV4-2 and TRBJ2-7; 9 nucleotides line up with TRBD1. The V gene end was trimmed by 4 bases and the J gene end by 3 bases; junction bases not matched to a gene: 4. The V gene's germline CDR1 is LGHNA and CDR2 YNFKEQ. The CDR3 runs 14 residues. The CDR3 reads CASSRDRARYEQYF. The DNA for the CDR3 is TGTGCCAGCAGCCGGGACAGGGCGCGCTACGAGCAGTACTTC.

The chain links TRBV7-8 to TRBJ2-3; 8 nucleotides line up with TRBD2. The CDR3 spans 14 residues. J lost 1 base, V lost 4 bases, and 1 base had no gene match. Germline values: CDR1 SGHVS, CDR2 FQNEAQ. CDR3 sequence (DNA): TGTGCCAGCAGCTGGCGGGAGGGCACAGATACGCAGTATTTT. This gives the protein CASSWREGTDTQYF.

The genes are TRBV28 and TRBJ2-3; unclear D gene. The V and J ends lost 6 bases and 0 bases respectively, with 13 bases between them. The CDR3 runs 15 residues. The germline V gene has CDR1 MDHEN and CDR2 SYDVKM. CDR3: CASSSSQLSTDTQYF. The CDR3 DNA sequence: TGTGCCAGCAGCAGTTCCCAGCTTAGCACAGATACGCAGTATTTT.

This chain links TRBV29-1 with TRBJ2-3, with D perhaps TRBD1 or TRBD2 (5 bases each). Between the trimmed V and J ends, which lost 7 bases and 1 base, there was a span of 12 bases. CDR3 size: 13 residues. Germline CDR1 and CDR2: SQVTM and ANQGSEA. In DNA, the CDR3 is TGCAGCGCCGGGACCAGCGGCACAGATACGCAGTATTTT. Amino acid sequence: CSAGTSGTDTQYF.

The V and J genes are TRBV6-6 and TRBJ2-5; D is possibly TRBD2 (7 bases). CDR3 size: 14 residues. Germline V lookup: CDR1 MNHNY, CDR2 SVGAGI (reference sequence). V was clipped by 0 bases and J by 4 bases, with 9 bases between them. The CDR3 nucleotides read TGTGCCAGCAGTTACTCGGGGGGGCCAGAGACCCAGTACTTC. It is translated as CASSYSGGPETQYF.

The chain couples TRBV15 to TRBJ1-5; no firm D call. CDR1 and CDR2 (germline): LNHNV, YYDKDF (reference sequence). This CDR3 spans 14 amino acids. Trimming pared 8 bases from V and 2 bases from J, leaving 13 bases between. CDR3 nucleotides: TGTGCCACCCGACCGACCTTGGGCAATCAGCCCCAGCATTTT. It encodes CATRPTLGNQPQHF.